What follows are 25 T cell receptor beta chains derived from one specimen sequenced in a study of cytomegalovirus exposure and HLA in healthy donors. The PCR contained 60 Vbeta and 13 Jbeta primers. TCRdb's table, derived via immunoSEQ multiplex PCR, lists solely in-frame clones and lacks some. The table has about 150,000 clones, around 80% seen once. The specimen was PBMCs. The receptors derive from a woman between 50 and 59 years old in good health and CMV-seropositive.

The V and J genes are TRBV6-1 and TRBJ2-7; TRBD1 agrees at 9 bases. CDR3 size: 16 residues. Trimming at V came to 4 bases and at J to 3 bases, leaving 10 bases not matched to a gene. Germline CDR1 MNHNS, CDR2 SASEGT. The CDR3 loop reads CASSGLGTGSFYEQYF. The CDR3 DNA reads as TGTGCCAGCAGTGGGCTCGGGACAGGGAGTTTCTACGAGCAGTACTTC.

The chain couples TRBV6-5 to TRBJ2-7; D might be TRBD1 (6 bases). The V gene lost 4 bases and the J gene lost 8 bases, with 15 bases spanning the gap. This CDR3 is 13 amino acids long. Per germline, CDR1 MNHEY and CDR2 SVGAGI. Here the CDR3 DNA reads TGTGCCAGCAGTTCCTACCTCGGGGACAAGCAGTACTTC. This translates into CASSSYLGDKQYF.

This chain connects TRBV5-1 to TRBJ1-2; D might be TRBD1 (5 bases). CDR1 and CDR2 (germline): SGHRS, YFSETQ. The CDR3 length is 13 residues. Trimming removed 0 bases from V and 6 bases from J, with 9 bases in between. CDR3 DNA sequence: TGCGCCAGCAGCTTGGAGTCAGGGAATGGCTACACCTTC. Translated: CASSLESGNGYTF. Full variable domain (remainder filled in from reference TRBV5-1 and TRBJ1-2): KAGVTQTPRYLIKTRGQQVTLSCSPISGHRSVSWYQQTPGQGLQFLFEYFSETQRNKGNFPGRFSGRQFSNSRSEMNVSTLELGDSALYLCASSLESGNGYTFGSGTRLTVV.

This clone was counted a single time. CDR3 in amino acids: CASSSKSGTGDSYEQYF. The CDR3, as DNA: TGCGCCAGCAGCTCGAAATCCGGGACAGGGGATAGCTACGAGCAGTACTTC. The genes are TRBV5-1 and TRBJ2-7; 10 bases align to TRBD1. Germline CDR1 is SGHRS and CDR2 is YFSETQ. The CDR3 sequence is 17 residues long. V was pared by 3 bases and J by 3 bases, with 12 bases of the junction left unmatched. Full variable domain (rest looked up from reference TRBV5-1 and TRBJ2-7): KAGVTQTPRYLIKTRGQQVTLSCSPISGHRSVSWYQQTPGQGLQFLFEYFSETQRNKGNFPGRFSGRQFSNSRSEMNVSTLELGDSALYLCASSSKSGTGDSYEQYFGPGTRLTVT.

The chain combines TRBV7-9 with TRBJ1-5, with 7 bases matching TRBD1. From germline, CDR1 is SEHNR and CDR2 FQNEAQ (reference sequence). J lost 4 bases, V lost 4 bases, and 4 bases had no gene match. CDR3 length equals 14 residues. CDR3 residues: CASSSGTVNQPQHF. CDR3 bases: TGTGCCAGCAGCTCCGGGACAGTGAATCAGCCCCAGCATTTT.

The chain uses TRBV19 and TRBJ1-1; D is unclear. The germline V gene encodes CDR1 LNHDA and CDR2 SQIVND (reference sequence). Trimming shortened V by 6 bases and J by 5 bases, and 16 bases separated the two germline ends. This CDR3 is 14 amino acids long. The CDR3 bases are TGTGCCAGTAGCATCCCTGTCGGGAGTACTGAAGCTTTCTTT. It codes for CASSIPVGSTEAFF.

The rearrangement uses TRBV7-9 and TRBJ1-1; D is ambiguous. With 5 bases removed from V and 2 bases from J, the gap between germline ends came to 9 bases. The CDR3 covers 13 residues. Germline V lookup: CDR1 SEHNR, CDR2 FQNEAQ (reference sequence). The CDR3 DNA reads TGTGCCAGCAGCAGGAGTGGCAACACTGAAGCTTTCTTT. Protein: CASSRSGNTEAFF.

This clone was seen more than once but under ten times. The chain recombines TRBV18 with TRBJ2-7; D uncertain. Germline V gives CDR1 KGHSH, CDR2 LQKENI. The CDR3 spans 13 residues. V lost 6 bases, J lost 4 bases, and 13 bases lay in between. The chain's CDR3 is CASSLSREYEQYF. In DNA form, the CDR3 reads TGTGCCAGCTCCCTCTCGCGAGAGTACGAGCAGTACTTC.

This rearrangement joins TRBV9 to TRBJ2-5, with D unresolved. Germline V gene sequence: CDR1 SGDLS, CDR2 YYNGEE. Trimming shortened V by 0 bases and J by 2 bases, and 5 bases separated the two germline ends. This CDR3 region has 13 residues. This CDR3 reads CASSVVPQETQYF. The CDR3 DNA reads TGTGCCAGCAGCGTAGTCCCACAAGAGACCCAGTACTTC.

The chain uses TRBV7-6 and TRBJ1-2; 7 positions match TRBD1. Germline V gene lookup returns CDR1 SGHVS and CDR2 FNYEAQ. This CDR3 region has 15 residues. V shed 2 bases and J 6 bases; nucleotides not matched to a gene: 9. CDR3 region: CASSLSQGEKDGYTF. The DNA for the CDR3 is TGTGCCAGCAGCTTAAGTCAGGGGGAGAAAGATGGCTACACCTTC.

This clone was seen a few times. V and J are TRBV5-1 and TRBJ2-7; D might be TRBD2 (6 bases). The CDR3 is 15 residues long. Germline assignment: CDR1 SGHRS and CDR2 YFSETQ. V lost 1 base and J 2 bases, leaving 13 bases between the germline ends. CDR3 in amino acids: CASSLKLAGPYEQYF. DNA of the CDR3: TGCGCCAGCAGCTTGAAACTAGCTGGGCCCTACGAGCAGTACTTC.

This clone was recorded once. The chain links TRBV30 to TRBJ2-4, with D perhaps TRBD1 (5 bases). V lost 2 bases and J 6 bases, leaving 11 bases between the germline ends. CDR1 is GTSNPN, CDR2 SVGIG, per germline (reference sequence). The CDR3 sequence is 13 residues long. CDR3 loop: CAWSPQGRNIQYF. CDR3 nucleotides: TGTGCCTGGAGTCCCCAGGGCAGAAACATTCAGTACTTC.

CDR3 amino acids: CASSQFKAGGGETQYF. The CDR3 bases are TGTGCCAGCAGCCAGTTCAAAGCGGGGGGCGGAGAGACCCAGTACTTC. The rearrangement links TRBV4-2 to TRBJ2-5, with 9 bases identical to TRBD2. This CDR3 contains 16 residues. Germline values: CDR1 LGHNA, CDR2 YNFKEQ. The trim removed 3 bases at V and 4 bases at J, leaving 9 bases unmatched.

This chain joins TRBV6-5 and TRBJ1-1, with D possibly being TRBD1 (5 bases). CDR1 is MNHEY and CDR2 is SVGAGI in the germline V gene. Trimming cost V 5 bases and J 1 base, with 8 bases left between them. The length of the CDR3 is 13 residues. In nucleotides, the CDR3 is TGTGCCAGCAGTCCCGGACAGAACACTGAAGCTTTCTTT. As protein: CASSPGQNTEAFF.

This chain uses TRBV5-1 with TRBJ1-2; a possible D gene is TRBD1 (5 bases). CDR3 length: 13 amino acids. Per the germline V gene, CDR1 is SGHRS and CDR2 is YFSETQ. V dropped 4 bases and J dropped 4 bases, with 11 bases sitting between them. The CDR3 nucleotides are TGCGCCAGCAGCGAGGGACTGATCTATGGCTACACCTTC. This translates into CASSEGLIYGYTF.

The chain combines TRBV30 with TRBJ2-2, with D perhaps matching TRBD1 (5 bases). Trimming cost V 4 bases and J 5 bases, with 14 bases left between them. Germline V CDR1 and CDR2: GTSNPN, SVGIG (reference sequence). There are 14 residues in the CDR3. The CDR3 sequence: CAWTQGRRTGELFF. CDR3 DNA: TGTGCCTGGACTCAGGGTAGACGGACCGGGGAGCTGTTTTTT.

This clone has a handful of counts. The chain is built from TRBV2 and TRBJ2-5; the D gene is possibly TRBD2 (6 bases). V gave up 4 bases and J gave up 5 bases, with 17 bases separating them. Germline CDR1 and CDR2: SNHLY and FYNNEI. The CDR3 loop spans 15 amino acids. CDR3 amino acids: CASSVSGRSGETQYF. The CDR3 DNA reads TGTGCCAGCAGTGTCAGCGGGCGGAGTGGGGAGACCCAGTACTTC.

The sample holds a few counts of this clone. This chain uses TRBV4-1 with TRBJ2-5; a possible D gene is TRBD1 (6 bases). Trimming stripped 4 bases from V and 0 bases from J, with 9 bases between. This CDR3 is 14 amino acids long. Germline lookup yields CDR1 MGHRA and CDR2 YSYEKL. This CDR3 is CASSPRDNQETQYF. The CDR3, as DNA: TGCGCCAGCAGCCCACGGGACAACCAAGAGACCCAGTACTTC.

The chain carries TRBV30 and TRBJ2-1, with 9 bases matching TRBD1. This CDR3 has 15 amino acids. Germline values: CDR1 GTSNPN, CDR2 SVGIG (reference sequence). The trim removed 5 bases at V and 5 bases at J, leaving 10 bases unmatched. CDR3 in DNA: TGTGCCTGGGGGGACGGGACAGGGTTCCACAATGAGCAGTTCTTC. It encodes CAWGDGTGFHNEQFF.

This clone has only one observation. This chain connects TRBV30 to TRBJ2-1; TRBD2 aligns across 12 bases. The trim removed 3 bases at V and 10 bases at J, leaving 7 bases unmatched. Germline CDR1 and CDR2: GTSNPN and SVGIG (reference sequence). The CDR3 extends over 14 amino acids. The CDR3 DNA sequence: TGTGCCTGGAGCGTCGGACTAGCGGGGTCAGAGCAGTTCTTC. Translation: CAWSVGLAGSEQFF.

The chain joins TRBV5-1 to TRBJ2-5, with D hard to call. The CDR3 totals 12 residues. The V end was cut by 4 bases, the J end by 2 bases, with 6 bases between. CDR1 and CDR2 from the germline V gene are SGHRS and YFSETQ. The chain's CDR3 is CASSPRQETQYF. Written as DNA, the CDR3 is TGCGCCAGCAGCCCCCGGCAAGAGACCCAGTACTTC. The variable domain in full, with the rest retrieved from reference TRBV5-1 and TRBJ2-5, is KAGVTQTPRYLIKTRGQQVTLSCSPISGHRSVSWYQQTPGQGLQFLFEYFSETQRNKGNFPGRFSGRQFSNSRSEMNVSTLELGDSALYLCASSPRQETQYFGPGTRLLVL.

The rearrangement links TRBV4-1 to TRBJ1-2, with D unresolved. V lost 8 bases, J lost 2 bases, and 15 bases lay in between. Germline-derived CDR1 and CDR2 are MGHRA and YSYEKL. The CDR3 is made up of 14 amino acids. The CDR3 is CASRSRDGNYGYTF. CDR3 in DNA: TGCGCCAGCCGCTCACGGGATGGGAACTATGGCTACACCTTC.

V is TRBV11-2 and J is TRBJ2-1, with TRBD2 matching over 15 bases. The CDR3 loop spans 18 amino acids. Germline V gene lookup returns CDR1 SGHAT and CDR2 FQNNGV. The junction had 7 bases not matched to a gene; V was cut back by 4 bases and J by 3 bases. The CDR3 nucleotides are TGTGCCAGCAGCTCCAGGTTGGGACTAGCGGGGGGCTACAATGAGCAGTTCTTC. As protein: CASSSRLGLAGGYNEQFF.

This chain links TRBV18 with TRBJ1-1; TRBD1 is a possible D gene (6 bases). Trimming shortened V by 3 bases and J by 1 base, and 9 bases separated the two germline ends. The CDR3 contains 14 residues. Germline assignment: CDR1 KGHSH and CDR2 LQKENI. CDR3 bases: TGTGCCAGCTCACCGGGGGCGAGGAACACTGAAGCTTTCTTT. Amino acids: CASSPGARNTEAFF.

This clone has only one observation. The V and J genes are TRBV5-5 and TRBJ2-1, with 10 bases fitting TRBD2. The CDR3 runs 14 residues. The germline V gene encodes CDR1 SGHKS and CDR2 YYEKEE (reference sequence). V shed 1 base, J shed 7 bases, and the junction held 2 bases outside the gene matches. CDR3 residues: CASSLNSGGNEQFF. The CDR3 nucleotides are TGTGCCAGCAGCTTGAATAGCGGGGGGAATGAGCAGTTCTTC.